This T cell receptor beta chain was captured by sequencing in a study of CD8+ T cells in alopecia areata. CDR3 length: 12 amino acids. The V gene's germline CDR1 is ENHRY and CDR2 SYGVKD. V was pared by 6 bases and J by 1 base, with 6 bases between. Extracted RNA was reverse transcribed, and the resulting cDNA served as sequencing template. The protocol was immunoSEQ multiplex PCR, while the TCRdb copy is restricted to in-frame clones and leaves out a portion. The table lists around 120,000 clones, 30% to 40% of them singletons. The sequenced sample consisted of CD4+ T cells sorted from blood. The chain links TRBV10-3 to TRBJ1-1; D gene ambiguous. This receptor was taken from a human donor with alopecia areata. CDR3 sequence: CAISRQNTEAFF. CDR3 sequence (DNA): TGTGCCATCAGCAGACAGAACACTGAAGCTTTCTTT.